What follows are 30 T cell receptor beta chains derived from one specimen sequenced in a study of T cells in Graves' hyperthyroidism and ophthalmopathy. TCR beta CDR3 regions were amplified from RNA transcripts. Primed by the HTBI set, a first-round RT-PCR was run on the TCR CDR3. TCRdb processed the multiplex PCR reads anew with MiXCR; each CDR3 protein has one entry. The sample records hundreds of thousands of distinct CDR3 sequences, about 45% being singletons. Sequencing input: peripheral blood or thyroid tissue (not recorded which). The receptors stem from an adult man with Graves' disease, either hyperthyroidism or ophthalmopathy (not recorded which).

In its sample, this clonotype was seen once. The chain recombines TRBV12-3 or TRBV12-4 with TRBJ2-6, with TRBD1 as a possible D gene (6 bases). V dropped 5 bases and J dropped 2 bases, with 13 bases sitting between them. CDR3 length: 16 amino acids. The CDR3: CASSDGQPPGANVLTF. CDR3 nucleotides: TGTGCCAGCAGTGACGGACAGCCACCTGGGGCCAACGTCCTGACTTTC.

CDR3 loop: CSGESLAGAYQETQYF. In DNA, the CDR3 is TGCAGTGGCGAGAGTCTAGCGGGGGCCTATCAAGAGACCCAGTACTTC. The chain joins TRBV20-1 to TRBJ2-5, with TRBD2 identical over 10 bases. CDR3 length equals 16 residues. J was trimmed by 2 bases and V by 7 bases; bases with no gene match: 13. The germline V gene encodes CDR1 DFQATT and CDR2 SNEGSKA (reference sequence).

The chain is built from TRBV19 and TRBJ1-2; 8 bases match TRBD1. The CDR3 spans 13 residues. Trimming cost V 4 bases and J 6 bases; bases outside gene matches: 4. Germline V lookup: CDR1 LNHDA, CDR2 SQIVND (reference sequence). The CDR3 is CASSTGQGDGYTF. DNA of the CDR3: TGTGCCAGTAGTACCGGACAGGGCGATGGCTACACCTTC.

A few counts support this clonotype. The chain links TRBV5-1 to TRBJ1-2, with D unclear. This CDR3 has 16 residues. Between the trimmed V and J ends, which lost 0 bases and 3 bases, there was a span of 15 bases. Germline values: CDR1 SGHRS, CDR2 YFSETQ. The CDR3 protein is CASSLVPTTTYYGYTF. The CDR3 bases are TGCGCCAGCAGCTTGGTCCCTACAACGACGTACTATGGCTACACCTTC. Variable domain in full (rest from reference TRBV5-1 and TRBJ1-2): KAGVTQTPRYLIKTRGQQVTLSCSPISGHRSVSWYQQTPGQGLQFLFEYFSETQRNKGNFPGRFSGRQFSNSRSEMNVSTLELGDSALYLCASSLVPTTTYYGYTFGSGTRLTVV.

This clonotype was detected many times. The chain carries TRBV11-2 and TRBJ2-7; D remains ambiguous. Per the germline V gene, CDR1 is SGHAT and CDR2 is FQNNGV. The CDR3 runs 13 residues. With 2 bases removed from V and 3 bases from J, the gap between germline ends came to 8 bases. The CDR3 DNA is TGTGCCAGCAGCTTATTCGGAGACTACGAGCAGTACTTC. Protein: CASSLFGDYEQYF.

This clonotype was observed a few times. This chain links TRBV6-5 with TRBJ1-1, with D unresolved. Germline V gives CDR1 MNHEY, CDR2 SVGAGI. This CDR3 comprises 16 residues. V dropped 5 bases and J dropped 11 bases, with 27 bases sitting between them. The chain's CDR3 is CASSAQQGGSGSRAFF. CDR3 bases: TGTGCCAGCAGTGCTCAGCAAGGAGGATCAGGCTCAAGGGCTTTCTTT.

This clonotype was counted many times. This chain connects TRBV12-3 or TRBV12-4 to TRBJ1-1, with D possibly TRBD1 on 6 matching bases. This CDR3 has 13 amino acids. V was clipped by 5 bases and J by 8 bases, with 15 bases between them. Written as DNA, the CDR3 is TGTGCCAGCAGTCAGGGGACCTTAGGGGAAGCTTTCTTT. It codes for CASSQGTLGEAFF.

This clonotype was recorded many times. J is TRBJ1-3 and V is TRBV7-9, with unresolved D. Trimming stripped 4 bases from V and 4 bases from J, with 8 bases between. In germline, CDR1 is SEHNR, CDR2 FQNEAQ (reference sequence). The CDR3 has 13 amino acids. The CDR3 spells CASSSTEGNTIYF. The CDR3 region has the DNA TGTGCCAGCAGCTCAACAGAGGGAAACACCATATATTTT.

This clonotype showed up just a few times. CDR3 coding DNA: TGTGCCAGCAGTTGGGACCGGAAACTGTTTTTT. Encoded protein: CASSWDRKLFF. The V call is TRBV2, the J call TRBJ1-4; possible D gene TRBD1, 5 bases. Per germline, CDR1 SNHLY and CDR2 FYNNEI. The CDR3 is 11 residues long. Trimming pared 5 bases from V and 11 bases from J, leaving 9 bases between.

This clonotype was detected only once. The CDR3 sequence: CASIPRGGSQETQYF. In DNA, the CDR3 is TGTGCCAGCATCCCTAGAGGGGGGAGTCAAGAGACCCAGTACTTC. This chain connects TRBV2 to TRBJ2-5; D may be TRBD1 or TRBD2 (6 bases each). The length of the CDR3 is 15 residues. V lost 7 bases, J lost 2 bases, and 17 bases lay in between. CDR1 is SNHLY and CDR2 is FYNNEI in the germline V gene.

This clonotype was counted only a few times. This chain uses TRBV9 with TRBJ2-7; D is unresolved. V was pared by 2 bases and J by 3 bases, with 9 bases between. This CDR3 has 13 amino acids. Germline-derived CDR1 and CDR2 are SGDLS and YYNGEE. The DNA for the CDR3 is TGTGCCAGCAGCGTTAACAGTAACTACGAGCAGTACTTC. This translates into CASSVNSNYEQYF.

As to this clonotype: With a much larger clone just one base away, this may be a read error. This rearrangement joins TRBV2 to TRBJ1-4; D gene unclear. CDR3 length equals 13 residues. The germline V gene encodes CDR1 SNHLY and CDR2 FYNNEI. The V end was cut by 1 base, the J end by 8 bases, with 8 bases between. The CDR3 bases are TGTGCCAGCAGTGAAGTGCGTACCGAAAAACTGTTTTTT. It yields the protein CASSEVRTEKLFF.

This chain connects TRBV20-1 to TRBJ2-7; D possibly corresponds to TRBD1 (5 bases). The CDR3 loop spans 17 amino acids. V shed 0 bases and J shed 3 bases, with 21 bases lying between them. The V gene's germline CDR1 is DFQATT and CDR2 SNEGSKA (reference sequence). CDR3: CSARDQGPAGANYEQYF. CDR3 nucleotides: TGCAGTGCTAGAGATCAGGGTCCCGCAGGAGCAAACTACGAGCAGTACTTC.

The rearrangement links TRBV10-3 to TRBJ1-6, with D possibly matching TRBD1 (6 bases). The CDR3 is 13 residues long. V was clipped by 6 bases and J by 7 bases, with 10 bases between them. CDR1 is ENHRY, CDR2 SYGVKD, per germline. This chain's CDR3 is CAISRDTNSPLHF. The CDR3, as DNA: TGTGCCATCAGCCGGGACACGAATTCACCCCTCCACTTT.

The chain recombines TRBV12-3 or TRBV12-4 with TRBJ1-5, with D tentatively TRBD1 (5 bases). This CDR3 spans 16 amino acids. Trimming removed 5 bases at V and 9 bases at J, with 23 bases between. The CDR3 reads CASSETARSARWPQHF. CDR3 DNA: TGTGCCAGCAGTGAGACAGCCCGATCCGCTCGATGGCCCCAGCATTTT.

This clonotype is a singleton in its sample. The junction departs from the called germline gene at one end, perhaps through a read error. The V call is TRBV6-6, the J call TRBJ1-5, with 7 bases identical to TRBD1. The CDR3 is 14 residues long. CDR1 and CDR2 from the germline V gene are MNHNY and SVGAGI (reference sequence). The CDR3 DNA is TGTGCCAGCAGGGAGGGGGCCGGCAATCAGTCCCAGCATTTT. Translation gives CASREGAGNQSQHF.

V usage is TRBV10-3 and J usage is TRBJ1-5; 8 nucleotides match TRBD1. CDR3 size: 15 residues. The V segment lost 5 bases and the J segment 3 bases; nucleotides outside the gene matches: 6. CDR1 and CDR2 (germline): ENHRY, SYGVKD. This CDR3 is CAISRTDRANQPQHF. CDR3 in DNA: TGTGCCATCAGTCGAACGGACAGGGCCAATCAGCCCCAGCATTTT.

The rearrangement links TRBV6-5 to TRBJ2-5, with 7 positions matching TRBD1. Germline CDR1 MNHEY, CDR2 SVGAGI. This CDR3 is built from 15 residues. V trimming: 2 bases; J trimming: 2 bases; junction bases outside the gene matches: 5. The CDR3 is CASSYTGQTQETQYF. As DNA, the CDR3 is TGTGCCAGCAGTTACACGGGACAGACACAAGAGACCCAGTACTTC.

In its sample, this clonotype was seen many times. V is TRBV25-1 and J is TRBJ1-2, with 9 bases fitting TRBD1. The CDR3 covers 14 residues. CDR1 is MGHDK and CDR2 is SYGVNS in the germline V gene. V lost 4 bases to trimming and J lost 6 bases; unmatched junction nucleotides: 6. CDR3 in amino acids: CASSVLTGGDGYTF. In DNA form, the CDR3 reads TGTGCCAGCAGTGTACTGACAGGGGGGGATGGCTACACCTTC.

This clonotype occurred a few times. This rearrangement joins TRBV7-2 to TRBJ1-1; no reliable D call. Germline CDR1 is SGHTA and CDR2 is FQGNSA. V was clipped by 5 bases and J by 0 bases, with 10 bases between them. This CDR3 contains 14 residues. CDR3 coding DNA: TGTGCCAGCAGCGAAGACGGTGTGAACACTGAAGCTTTCTTT. Translated: CASSEDGVNTEAFF. The complete variable domain, with remaining parts taken from reference TRBV7-2 and TRBJ1-1, reads GAGVSQSPSNKVTEKGKDVELRCDPISGHTALYWYRQSLGQGLEFLIYFQGNSAPDKSGLPSDRFSAERTGGSVSTLTIQRTQQEDSAVYLCASSEDGVNTEAFFGQGTRLTVV.

The chain employs TRBV20-1 and TRBJ2-5, with D perhaps given as TRBD1 or TRBD2 (5 bases each). The CDR3 runs to 17 residues. Germline-derived CDR1 and CDR2 are DFQATT and SNEGSKA (reference sequence). V was trimmed by 2 bases and J by 5 bases, leaving 24 bases between them. The CDR3 reads CSARPLRGAGRGETQYF. CDR3 nucleotides: TGCAGTGCTAGACCTCTTCGTGGGGCGGGCAGAGGGGAGACCCAGTACTTC.

The chain employs TRBV5-4 and TRBJ1-2; 12 bases map to TRBD1. CDR3 length equals 14 residues. Germline V gives CDR1 SGHNT, CDR2 YYREEE (reference sequence). The J segment lost 6 bases and the V segment lost 4 bases, leaving 4 bases of the junction unmatched. CDR3 region: CASSPGQGAHGYTF. Here the CDR3 DNA reads TGTGCCAGCAGCCCGGGACAGGGGGCCCATGGCTACACCTTC.

This chain joins TRBV5-1 and TRBJ1-3; D perhaps matches TRBD1 (5 bases). Germline V gives CDR1 SGHRS, CDR2 YFSETQ. The CDR3 length is 16 residues. V lost 0 bases, J lost 2 bases, and 12 bases lay in between. The CDR3 region is CASSLEGRNTGNTIYF. CDR3 nucleotide sequence: TGCGCCAGCAGCTTGGAGGGACGGAATACTGGAAACACCATATATTTT.

This clonotype was counted at least ten times. An end of the junction differs from the germline gene, which may be a read error. V is TRBV5-1 and J is TRBJ1-1, with D unresolved. Germline CDR1 SGHRS, CDR2 YFSETQ. The CDR3 runs 14 residues. The CDR3 DNA follows: TGTGCCAGCAGCTTGGACCGACTGAACACTGAAGCTTTCTTT. Encoded protein: CASSLDRLNTEAFF.

This clonotype has more than one count but fewer than ten. At one end the junction does not follow the germline gene, possibly because of a read error. CDR3 loop: CASSSLRDGYTF. DNA for the CDR3: TGTGCCAGCAGTTCCCTCAGGGATGGCTACACCTTC. The chain is built from TRBV10-3 and TRBJ1-2, with TRBD1 as a possible D gene (5 bases). There are 12 residues in the CDR3. Germline CDR1 ENHRY, CDR2 SYGVKD.

This clonotype has more than one count but fewer than ten. J is TRBJ1-2 and V is TRBV29-1, with 8 nucleotides matching TRBD1. This CDR3 is built from 12 residues. V shed 8 bases and J 7 bases; nucleotides not matched to a gene: 9. Germline-derived CDR1 and CDR2 are SQVTM and ANQGSEA. The CDR3 sequence is CSSTTGERGYTF. CDR3 DNA: TGCAGCTCGACGACAGGGGAACGTGGCTACACCTTC.

This clonotype came up a few times. V gene TRBV5-1 combines with J gene TRBJ1-4; unclear D gene. The V end was cut by 4 bases, the J end by 4 bases, with 11 bases between. This CDR3 contains 14 residues. Germline V gene sequence: CDR1 SGHRS, CDR2 YFSETQ. For the CDR3, the DNA is TGCGCCAGCAGCCCCCAAACGGTTAATGAAAAACTGTTTTTT. This sequence encodes CASSPQTVNEKLFF.

This clonotype was observed many times. The genes are TRBV19 and TRBJ1-2; D remains unclear. Trimming stripped 3 bases from V and 2 bases from J, with 10 bases between. This CDR3 is 14 amino acids long. CDR1 LNHDA and CDR2 SQIVND come from the germline V gene (reference sequence). CDR3 DNA: TGTGCCAGTAGTATGGCGGACGGGAACTATGGCTACACCTTC. Encoded protein: CASSMADGNYGYTF.

The table lists this clonotype with a few counts. V gene TRBV6-5 combines with J gene TRBJ1-1; no definite D call. This CDR3 region has 13 residues. Trimming took off 2 bases at V and 4 bases at J, with 8 bases between the two ends. The germline V gene encodes CDR1 MNHEY and CDR2 SVGAGI. The DNA of the CDR3 is TGTGCCAGCAGTTACGGGAAGATCACTGAAGCTTTCTTT. This gives the protein CASSYGKITEAFF.

In this sample, this clonotype turned up many times. This chain links TRBV7-9 with TRBJ2-7, with D possibly matching TRBD2 (5 bases). Per germline, CDR1 SEHNR and CDR2 FQNEAQ (reference sequence). The germline V and J ends were trimmed by 4 bases and 6 bases, with 10 bases remaining between them. The CDR3 totals 12 residues. The CDR3 DNA reads TGTGCCAGCAGCTCCGGAGGACTCGAGCAGTACTTC. Translation gives CASSSGGLEQYF.